The 5 T cell receptor beta chains listed next were all sequenced from one sample in a study of post-analysis software for immune sequencing data. Whole-study results and caveats: Among several TRBV segments more frequent in patients than controls were TRBV5-6, TRBV5-1 and TRBV20-1.

Antigens of these TCRs are unknown. Prepared TCR beta cDNA libraries contained unique molecular identifiers. In TCRdb, the PCR reads were re-called with MiXCR into one record per CDR3 protein. Of 800,000 to 950,000 distinct CDR3 sequences detected, about 57% appear once; the ten largest clones hold under 6%. Sequenced: blood. The source is a girl aged 5 to 17 with multiple sclerosis.

This chain joins TRBV3-1 and TRBJ2-5; 7 bases line up with TRBD2. Near its end, the DNA agrees better with TRBJ2-7, so the J call may be wrong. The CDR3 spans 12 residues. Germline V CDR1 and CDR2: LGHDT, YNNKEL (reference sequence). Here the CDR3 DNA reads TGTGCCAGCAGCCGGGCGGGGGACGAGCAGTACTTC. Translating gives CASSRAGDEQYF.

This chain uses TRBV21-1 with TRBJ1-1. TRBV21-1 is a documented pseudogene. The CDR3 is made up of 14 amino acids. This CDR3 reads CASSKGGKNTEAFF. In DNA, the CDR3 is TGTGCCAGCAGCAAAGGGGGCAAGAACACTGAAGCTTTCTTT.

The V and J genes are TRBV5-1 and TRBJ1-2; D is ambiguous. The germline V gene encodes CDR1 SGHRS and CDR2 YFSETQ. V was shortened by 0 bases and J by 5 bases, with 11 bases between the two germline ends. The CDR3 totals 14 residues. In DNA form, the CDR3 reads TGCGCCAGCAGCTTGGACCCACGGTCTTATGGCTACACCTTC. It translates to CASSLDPRSYGYTF. Based on the CDR3 plus reference TRBV5-1 and TRBJ1-2, the full variable domain is KAGVTQTPRYLIKTRGQQVTLSCSPISGHRSVSWYQQTPGQGLQFLFEYFSETQRNKGNFPGRFSGRQFSNSRSEMNVSTLELGDSALYLCASSLDPRSYGYTFGSGTRLTVV.

V usage is TRBV6-6 and J usage is TRBJ2-1, with a tentative D call TRBD2 (7 bases). This CDR3 spans 17 amino acids. Germline values: CDR1 MNHNY, CDR2 SVGAGI (reference sequence). The V end was cut by 2 bases, the J end by 5 bases, with 19 bases between. Here the CDR3 DNA reads TGTGCCAGCAGTTACAACGCTAGGGGGGGCCGCAACAATGAGCAGTTCTTC. Its protein is CASSYNARGGRNNEQFF.

This clonotype was seen a few times. V gene TRBV3-1 combines with J gene TRBJ1-2; D call uncertain. V lost 3 bases and J 6 bases, leaving 11 bases between the germline ends. This CDR3 spans 13 amino acids. The germline V gene has CDR1 LGHDT and CDR2 YNNKEL (reference sequence). The CDR3 loop is CASSHAVPHGYTF. In nucleotides, the CDR3 is TGTGCCAGCAGCCATGCAGTCCCCCATGGCTACACCTTC.